The 10 T cell receptor beta chains given below trace back to one sample, sequenced in a study of cytomegalovirus exposure and HLA in healthy donors. Sequencing used immunoSEQ multiplex PCR; TCRdb keeps in-frame clones, though not all of them. Here the sample spans 95,000 to 150,000 clones, approximately 81% being singletons. Material: PBMCs. These TCRs come from a woman aged 25-40 years in good health and CMV-seronegative.

This clone has just one count. The chain joins TRBV2 to TRBJ2-5; 11 bases are a match to TRBD2. Germline V lookup: CDR1 SNHLY, CDR2 FYNNEI. The CDR3 is 14 amino acids. V gave up 6 bases and J gave up 7 bases; unmatched junction bases: 7. CDR3 in DNA: TGTGCCAGCAGGACTAGCGGGGCCGTCGGGACCCAGTACTTC. As protein: CASRTSGAVGTQYF.

The chain combines TRBV18 with TRBJ2-1, with TRBD1 matching over 7 bases. The germline V gene encodes CDR1 KGHSH and CDR2 LQKENI. This CDR3 is built from 14 residues. The V and J ends lost 3 bases and 5 bases, in that order; junction bases with no gene match: 4. CDR3 residues: CASSPRTGDNEQFF. The CDR3 coding sequence is TGTGCCAGCTCACCGCGGACAGGAGACAATGAGCAGTTCTTC.

CDR3: CASSLGGRTDEQFF. Written as DNA, the CDR3 is TGTGCCAGCAGCTTGGGGGGGCGCACCGATGAGCAGTTCTTC. The chain couples TRBV11-3 to TRBJ2-1, with D perhaps TRBD2 (7 bases). The CDR3 is 14 amino acids. Germline CDR1 is SGHNT and CDR2 is YENEEA. Deletions cut 3 bases from V and 8 bases from J, with 14 bases between.

The chain couples TRBV19 to TRBJ1-2; 10 nucleotides agree with TRBD1. The germline gives CDR1 LNHDA, CDR2 SQIVND (reference sequence). The CDR3 runs 14 residues. V was clipped by 5 bases and J by 4 bases; unmatched bases: 4. The CDR3 protein is CASSFRTGGYGYTF. The CDR3, as DNA: TGTGCCAGTAGTTTCCGGACAGGGGGCTATGGCTACACCTTC.

The chain carries TRBV6-4 and TRBJ2-1; a weak D match, TRBD2 (7 bases). The CDR3 totals 16 residues. V lost 6 bases and J lost 5, with 20 bases in between. Germline V gene data show CDR1 as MRHNA and CDR2 as SNTAGT. The CDR3 DNA follows: TGTGCCAGCAGCATCAACCGGGGGGCTGGGAACAATGAGCAGTTCTTC. This encodes CASSINRGAGNNEQFF.

The rearrangement joins TRBV10-3 to TRBJ2-3; tentatively, D is TRBD1 (5 bases). The CDR3 has 16 residues. The germline V gene has CDR1 ENHRY and CDR2 SYGVKD. The V gene lost 2 bases and the J gene lost 0 bases, with 12 bases spanning the gap. The CDR3 nucleotides read TGTGCCATCAGTGAGGTAGACAGACTTAGCACAGATACGCAGTATTTT. Encoded protein: CAISEVDRLSTDTQYF.

The rearrangement uses TRBV11-2 and TRBJ1-1; D uncertain. CDR3 length equals 15 residues. Germline V lookup: CDR1 SGHAT, CDR2 FQNNGV. The V and J ends lost 4 bases and 1 base respectively, with 13 bases between them. CDR3 nucleotides: TGTGCCAGCAGCTACGCGACGGGGAAGAACACTGAAGCTTTCTTT. It codes for CASSYATGKNTEAFF.

This clone was seen many times. The chain has TRBV7-9 and TRBJ2-7, with D possibly matching TRBD2 (7 bases). Germline values: CDR1 SEHNR, CDR2 FQNEAQ (reference sequence). Trimming took 5 bases from V and 0 from J, leaving 11 bases between them. The CDR3 is made up of 14 amino acids. DNA for the CDR3: TGTGCCAGCAGCGTCCGGGGGGCCTCCTACGAGCAGTACTTC. Its translation: CASSVRGASYEQYF. Variable domain in full (rest from reference TRBV7-9 and TRBJ2-7): DTGVSQNPRHKITKRGQNVTFRCDPISEHNRLYWYRQTLGQGPEFLTYFQNEAQLEKSRLLSDRFSAERPKGSFSTLEIQRTEQGDSAMYLCASSVRGASYEQYFGPGTRLTVT.

This chain links TRBV7-9 with TRBJ1-1; D remains unclear. Germline CDR1 and CDR2: SEHNR and FQNEAQ (reference sequence). The CDR3 has 13 residues. V shed 3 bases and J shed 1 base, with 6 bases lying between them. Written as DNA, the CDR3 is TGTGCCAGCAGCTTGTCAGAGAACACTGAAGCTTTCTTT. It specifies CASSLSENTEAFF.

The V and J genes are TRBV19 and TRBJ1-5; maybe TRBD1 (6 bases). V was shortened by 2 bases and J by 3 bases, with 8 bases between the two germline ends. Germline values: CDR1 LNHDA, CDR2 SQIVND (reference sequence). CDR3 length equals 14 residues. The CDR3 loop is CASSIRDTNQPQHF. In DNA, the CDR3 is TGTGCCAGTAGTATAAGGGACACCAATCAGCCCCAGCATTTT.